This T cell receptor beta chain was identified during a study of cytomegalovirus exposure and HLA in healthy donors. Study-level points and caveats: Associated with cytomegalovirus, according to the listing, were approximately 160 TCR beta chains.

The method was immunoSEQ multiplex PCR; TCRdb's version includes in-frame clones alone and lacks a portion of them. In the table there are some 250,000 clones, more than 75% of which are singletons. Remarks on this clone: What it recognizes is unknown.

With 6 bases removed from V and 0 bases from J, the gap between germline ends came to 17 bases. The CDR3 is made up of 16 amino acids. Germline CDR1 and CDR2: SGHDN and FVKESK. The chain joins TRBV14 to TRBJ2-5, with TRBD2 as a possible D gene (5 bases). Sequenced input: PBMCs. The origin of this receptor is a young woman in good health and CMV-seropositive. As DNA, the CDR3 is TGTGCCAGCAGTGTTAGCGTGGCAGCGTACCAAGAGACCCAGTACTTC. It encodes CASSVSVAAYQETQYF.